The clone carrying this TCR beta chain showed up just a few times. Its antigen is unknown. TCRdb ran MiXCR on the reads and lists one entry per CDR3 protein. The sample consists of 700,000 to 850,000 distinct CDR3 sequences, about 31% of them appearing once. This sample was included in a study of T cell repertoires in cytomegalovirus infection. Study overall: From public TCR beta signatures came an indication of both CMV infection and matching HLA type.

Points from the study as a whole: Within the response measured ex vivo, HLA-C-restricted CMV-specific TCR beta clonotypes were dominant.

Germline trimming cut 4 bases from V and 2 bases from J; bases unmatched to any gene: 4. Germline V gene sequence: CDR1 SGDLS, CDR2 YYNGEE. The CDR3 has 14 residues. The chain employs TRBV9 and TRBJ1-2, with 8 bases lining up with TRBD1. Sequenced material: cultured CD8+ T cells from PBMCs, taken from culture after CMV antigen stimulation. The TCR originated in a human donor in good health (CMV status not recorded). Some clones in this sample may be carry-over from other donors' samples. CDR3 sequence reads: CASSPGDRNYGYTF. The CDR3 DNA reads as TGTGCCAGCAGCCCAGGGGACAGGAACTATGGCTACACCTTC.